The TCR beta chain under discussion was sequenced for a study of regulatory and conventional T cells in RAG deficiency. Study-level findings and limits: Omenn syndrome and CID/AS patients had 80 to 100-fold fewer unique Treg TCR beta sequences, versus roughly 10-fold elsewhere.

As regards this clone: Its antigen is not identified.

Blood CD4+ CD25-low CD127-high conventional T cells supplied the genomic DNA template. The protocol was immunoSEQ multiplex PCR, while the TCRdb copy is restricted to in-frame clones and leaves out a portion. The table lists 20,000 to 25,000 clones, approximately 96% of them singletons, with around 1.4% in the top ten. Separately, the same data were catalogued under a study of regulatory T cells. That report adds: Amplification used 52 TRBV primers and 13 TRBJ primers.

Sequencing was performed on CD25- CD4+ T cells sorted from blood. This clonotype was sampled from a human donor in good health.

The CDR3 DNA follows: TGTGCCAGCAGGGTACTCAACAATGAGCAGTTCTTC. Translated, it gives CASRVLNNEQFF. The rearrangement links TRBV2 to TRBJ2-1, with D uncertain. Germline values: CDR1 SNHLY, CDR2 FYNNEI. Trimming removed 6 bases from V and 5 bases from J, with 8 bases in between. This CDR3 spans 12 amino acids.